These 8 T cell receptor beta chains came from one sample sequenced in a study of beta chain features in type 1 diabetes. Notes on the study in general: TCRB CDR3s were moderately but significantly shorter in Type 1 diabetes patients in all four CD4+ subsets.

Reverse transcribing all isolated RNA meant expressed TCRB transcripts were sequenced. Generated by immunoSEQ multiplex PCR, the TCRdb table keeps only in-frame clones and is missing some. The sample records around 280,000 clones, roughly 15% being singletons. These receptors' targets are unknown. The sequenced sample consisted of naive CD4+ T cells from blood. The receptors stem from a man in his late teens or twenties with type 1 diabetes.

This clone was detected only a few times. The rearrangement joins TRBV5-1 to TRBJ2-1, with D unresolved. The V end lost 0 bases, the J end lost 0 bases, and 7 bases lay between the germline ends. Germline CDR1 SGHRS, CDR2 YFSETQ. This CDR3 is 15 amino acids long. CDR3 region: CASSLARSSYNEQFF. Here the CDR3 DNA reads TGCGCCAGCAGCTTGGCCCGGAGCTCCTACAATGAGCAGTTCTTC. Supplemented by reference TRBV5-1 and TRBJ2-1, the full variable domain reads KAGVTQTPRYLIKTRGQQVTLSCSPISGHRSVSWYQQTPGQGLQFLFEYFSETQRNKGNFPGRFSGRQFSNSRSEMNVSTLELGDSALYLCASSLARSSYNEQFFGPGTRLTVL.

There are a few counts of this clone. The chain has TRBV30 and TRBJ2-3, with TRBD2 identical over 8 bases. CDR3 size: 14 residues. After removal of 2 bases from V and 8 bases from J, the junction contained 9 bases not matched to a gene. Germline CDR1 is GTSNPN and CDR2 is SVGIG (reference sequence). CDR3 coding DNA: TGTGCCTGGAGTATGGCCGGGAGCGGGGGTACGCAGTATTTT. Amino acid sequence: CAWSMAGSGGTQYF.

This chain connects TRBV7-6 to TRBJ2-1; 12 nucleotides align to TRBD2. Trimming took 5 bases from V and 8 from J; bases not matched to a gene: 7. Looked up from germline, CDR1 is SGHVS and CDR2 is FNYEAQ. This CDR3 is built from 15 residues. In DNA, the CDR3 is TGTGCCAGCAGCCCGGGACTAGCGGGTTCCGATGAGCAGTTCTTC. Residues: CASSPGLAGSDEQFF.

The chain employs TRBV6-5 and TRBJ1-2; 7 bases agree with TRBD1. Trimming took 3 bases from V and 4 from J; bases not matched to a gene: 11. This CDR3 region has 16 residues. CDR1 and CDR2 (germline): MNHEY, SVGAGI. CDR3 amino acids: CASSYSLRRGLYGYTF. Written as DNA, the CDR3 is TGTGCCAGCAGTTATTCCCTCCGTAGGGGGCTCTATGGCTACACCTTC.

The chain couples TRBV27 to TRBJ2-7; 8 bases match TRBD2. The CDR3 has 15 residues. CDR1 is MNHEY and CDR2 is SMNVEV in the germline V gene (reference sequence). Unmatched junction bases numbered 4, after V lost 3 bases and J lost 0 bases. CDR3 loop: CASSFSGTSSYEQYF. CDR3 DNA: TGTGCCAGCAGTTTTAGCGGGACGAGCTCCTACGAGCAGTACTTC.

This clone was recorded a few times. The chain recombines TRBV4-3 with TRBJ1-4; the D gene is possibly TRBD1 (5 bases). V was pared by 1 base and J by 8 bases, with 14 bases between. CDR1 and CDR2 (germline): LGHNA, YSLEER. The CDR3 is made up of 15 amino acids. CDR3 loop: CASSQAHRTHEKLFF. For the CDR3, the DNA is TGCGCCAGCAGCCAAGCGCACAGGACCCACGAAAAACTGTTTTTT.

The rearrangement uses TRBV5-1 and TRBJ1-2; D is undetermined. This CDR3 spans 12 amino acids. The germline V and J ends were trimmed by 4 bases and 8 bases, with 12 bases remaining between them. The germline gives CDR1 SGHRS, CDR2 YFSETQ. The CDR3 DNA reads as TGCGCCAGCAGCCCCGACTTAGCCGGCTACACCTTC. It codes for CASSPDLAGYTF.

This rearrangement joins TRBV30 to TRBJ1-5; 10 bases are a match to TRBD1. V gave up 1 base and J gave up 10 bases; unmatched junction bases: 4. The CDR3 is made up of 13 amino acids. Per germline, CDR1 GTSNPN and CDR2 SVGIG (reference sequence). CDR3 sequence reads: CAWSAGQGNPQHF. As DNA, the CDR3 is TGTGCCTGGAGTGCGGGACAGGGGAATCCCCAGCATTTT.